These 11 T cell receptor beta chains share one sample of origin, sequenced in a study of control samples from healthy donors and cancer patients. Some clones are missing from TCRdb's copy, which holds only in-frame ones; the method was immunoSEQ multiplex PCR. The repertoire consists of around 140,000 clones, with 80% to 95% occurring once and the leading ten covering around 2.5%. The sample consisted of blood. The receptors were gathered from a man in his forties in good health.

The chain couples TRBV29-1 to TRBJ1-2; 7 bases are shared with TRBD1. The CDR3 is 12 amino acids. CDR1 and CDR2 from the germline V gene are SQVTM and ANQGSEA. Trimming at V came to 6 bases and at J to 12 bases, leaving 13 bases not matched to a gene. CDR3 in DNA: TGCAGCGTAGAACCCTCGACAGGGTCAAACACCTTC. Translating gives CSVEPSTGSNTF.

J is TRBJ2-7 and V is TRBV27; D is unclear. The germline V and J ends were trimmed by 2 bases and 2 bases, with 7 bases remaining between them. The CDR3 contains 13 residues. The germline gives CDR1 MNHEY, CDR2 SMNVEV (reference sequence). The CDR3 is CASSLGSTYEQYF. The DNA of the CDR3 is TGTGCCAGCAGTTTAGGCTCAACCTACGAGCAGTACTTC.

The J gene is TRBJ1-3, the V gene TRBV19; 8 bases agree with TRBD1. Trimming removed 4 bases from V and 1 base from J; junction bases left unmatched: 3. Germline loops: CDR1 LNHDA, CDR2 SQIVND (reference sequence). The CDR3 spans 15 residues. The chain's CDR3 is CASSTTGGSGNTIYF. The CDR3 nucleotides read TGTGCCAGTAGTACTACAGGGGGATCTGGAAACACCATATATTTT.

This chain links TRBV18 with TRBJ1-4; D is uncertain. The CDR3 spans 13 residues. Trimming removed 3 bases at V and 4 bases at J, with 6 bases between. Germline lookup yields CDR1 KGHSH and CDR2 LQKENI. CDR3 sequence reads: CASSPYLNEKLFF. As DNA, the CDR3 is TGTGCCAGCTCACCGTACCTTAATGAAAAACTGTTTTTT.

Worth noting for this clone: Different DNA sequences within this sample yield the same CDR3. V usage is TRBV9 and J usage is TRBJ1-3; no clear D. Germline loops: CDR1 SGDLS, CDR2 YYNGEE. The CDR3 has 15 amino acids. The V gene lost 2 bases and the J gene lost 0 bases, with 9 bases spanning the gap. CDR3 in amino acids: CASSVGVSSGNTIYF. The CDR3 DNA sequence: TGTGCCAGCAGCGTGGGAGTTAGCTCTGGAAACACCATATATTTT.

The rearrangement links TRBV28 to TRBJ2-7; maybe TRBD1 (5 bases). Germline assignment: CDR1 MDHEN and CDR2 SYDVKM. Trimming cost V 5 bases and J 9 bases, with 17 bases left between them. CDR3 length: 13 residues. The CDR3 bases are TGTGCCAGCAGTCCTCCTGGCAGGGAAATGCAGTACTTC. It yields the protein CASSPPGREMQYF.

The gene calls are TRBV7-9 and TRBJ2-5; TRBD1 agrees at 9 bases. Germline assignment: CDR1 SEHNR and CDR2 FQNEAQ (reference sequence). The V and J ends lost 5 bases and 3 bases, in that order; junction bases with no gene match: 7. This CDR3 is built from 15 residues. DNA of the CDR3: TGTGCCAGCAGCCCTCCGGGACAGGGTGAAGAGACCCAGTACTTC. It codes for CASSPPGQGEETQYF.

The V call is TRBV6-5, the J call TRBJ2-4, with D possibly matching TRBD2 (7 bases). The CDR3 contains 12 residues. The V gene's germline CDR1 is MNHEY and CDR2 SVGAGI. The V gene lost 4 bases and the J gene lost 12 bases, with 13 bases spanning the gap. CDR3 bases: TGTGCCAGCAGTTCCAAGGGGGGGCCTCAGTACTTC. It encodes CASSSKGGPQYF.

V is TRBV19 and J is TRBJ1-5, with 10 positions matching TRBD1. With 8 bases clipped from V and 2 bases from J, the junction kept 6 bases outside the gene matches. There are 15 residues in the CDR3. Per germline, CDR1 LNHDA and CDR2 SQIVND (reference sequence). CDR3 nucleotide sequence: TGTGCCAGTCGGGACAGGGGAGGTGGCAATCAGCCCCAGCATTTT. Translating gives CASRDRGGGNQPQHF. Supplemented by reference TRBV19 and TRBJ1-5, the full variable domain reads DGGITQSPKYLFRKEGQNVTLSCEQNLNHDAMYWYRQDPGQGLRLIYYSQIVNDFQKGDIAEGYSVSREKKESFPLTVTSAQKNPTAFYLCASRDRGGGNQPQHFGDGTRLSIL.

This clone appeared many times. The chain employs TRBV3-1 (or the pseudogene TRBV3-2) and TRBJ1-2; D call uncertain. CDR1 LGHDT and CDR2 YNNKEL come from the germline V gene (reference sequence). This CDR3 spans 13 amino acids. V was cut by 2 bases and J by 5 bases, with 9 bases left in between. The CDR3 nucleotides are TGTGCCAGCAGCCAACATCGGCTATATGGCTACACCTTC. The encoded protein is CASSQHRLYGYTF.

The V and J genes are TRBV3-1 (or the pseudogene TRBV3-2) and TRBJ2-2, with D hard to call. CDR3 length: 15 amino acids. Germline V CDR1 and CDR2: LGHDT, YNNKEL (reference sequence). V gave up 1 base and J gave up 10 bases, with 16 bases separating them. The DNA of the CDR3 is TGTGCCAGCAGCCAAGTCAGTATTTTCGGTGCGGAGCTGTTTTTT. Its translation: CASSQVSIFGAELFF.